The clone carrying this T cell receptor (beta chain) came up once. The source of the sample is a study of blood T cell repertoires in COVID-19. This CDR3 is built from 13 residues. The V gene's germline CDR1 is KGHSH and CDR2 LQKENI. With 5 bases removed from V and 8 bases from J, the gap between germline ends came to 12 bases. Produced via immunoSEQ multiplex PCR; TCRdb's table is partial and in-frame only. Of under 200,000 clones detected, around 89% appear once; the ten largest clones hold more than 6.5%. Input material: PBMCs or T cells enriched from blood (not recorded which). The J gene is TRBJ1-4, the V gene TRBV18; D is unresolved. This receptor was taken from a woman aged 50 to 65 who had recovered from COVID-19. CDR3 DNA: TGTGCCAGCTCATCCCTTGAGCGGGAAAAACTGTTTTTT. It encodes CASSSLEREKLFF. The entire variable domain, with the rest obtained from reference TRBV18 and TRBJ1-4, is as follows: NAGVMQNPRHLVRRRGQEARLRCSPMKGHSHVYWYRQLPEEGLKFMVYLQKENIIDESGMPKERFSAEFPKEGPSILRIQQVVRGDSAAYFCASSSLEREKLFFGSGTQLSVL.